The next 30 T cell receptor beta chains were all read from a single sample in a study of cytomegalovirus exposure and HLA in healthy donors. Amplification used 60 Vbeta primers and 13 Jbeta primers. Clones were read by immunoSEQ multiplex PCR, and TCRdb kept only the in-frame ones, dropping some. Of 110,000 to 150,000 clones in the sample, about three quarters are singletons; the top ten hold approximately 4%. The sample comprised PBMCs. These receptors came from a male donor in good health and CMV-seronegative.

This rearrangement joins TRBV4-2 to TRBJ2-2; 12 bases agree with TRBD2. The germline V gene encodes CDR1 LGHNA and CDR2 YNFKEQ. This CDR3 region has 18 residues. The V gene end was trimmed by 1 base and the J gene end by 1 base; junction bases not matched to a gene: 4. The CDR3 sequence: CASSQGLAGDLNTGELFF. CDR3 DNA sequence: TGTGCCAGCAGCCAAGGACTAGCGGGGGACCTGAACACCGGGGAGCTGTTTTTT.

V gene TRBV2 combines with J gene TRBJ2-4; TRBD2 matches 12 bases. The CDR3 covers 17 residues. The J segment lost 5 bases and the V segment lost 4 bases, leaving 9 bases of the junction unmatched. Looked up from germline, CDR1 is SNHLY and CDR2 is FYNNEI. The DNA of the CDR3 is TGTGCCAGCAGTGCCTCCCCTAGCGGGGGGGCCGAAAACATTCAGTACTTC. Translation: CASSASPSGGAENIQYF.

This clone was observed a few times. The gene calls are TRBV19 and TRBJ2-1; the D gene is possibly TRBD1 (6 bases). The V gene lost 6 bases and the J gene lost 3 bases, with 12 bases spanning the gap. The CDR3 totals 14 residues. CDR1 and CDR2 from the germline V gene are LNHDA and SQIVND (reference sequence). The CDR3 reads CASSLTGSYNEQFF. The CDR3 DNA reads as TGTGCCAGTAGCCTGACAGGAAGCTACAATGAGCAGTTCTTC.

The rearrangement uses TRBV15 and TRBJ2-1; 11 positions match TRBD2. This CDR3 region has 16 residues. CDR1 LNHNV and CDR2 YYDKDF come from the germline V gene (reference sequence). The J segment lost 4 bases and the V segment lost 3 bases, leaving 5 bases of the junction unmatched. The CDR3 reads CATSREGLADYNEQFF. Here the CDR3 DNA reads TGTGCCACCAGCAGGGAGGGACTAGCGGATTACAATGAGCAGTTCTTC.

V is TRBV29-1 and J is TRBJ2-7, with D uncertain. V gave up 5 bases and J gave up 1 base, with 9 bases separating them. Looked up from germline, CDR1 is SQVTM and CDR2 is ANQGSEA. This CDR3 is built from 12 residues. In DNA, the CDR3 is TGCAGCGTTCTGGCGGCGTCCTACGAGCAGTACTTC. Translation gives CSVLAASYEQYF.

The chain carries TRBV6-5 and TRBJ1-2; weak D call: TRBD1 (5 bases). The germline CDR1 and CDR2 sequences are MNHEY and SVGAGI. V lost 5 bases and J lost 3, with 7 bases in between. The CDR3 is 12 residues long. CDR3 sequence reads: CASSDSYYGYTF. Here the CDR3 DNA reads TGTGCCAGCAGTGACAGCTACTATGGCTACACCTTC.

The chain couples TRBV28 to TRBJ1-2; TRBD1 aligns across 12 bases. CDR1 and CDR2 from the germline V gene are MDHEN and SYDVKM. J was trimmed by 11 bases and V by 4 bases; bases with no gene match: 5. This CDR3 has 13 amino acids. The CDR3 protein is CASSSGQGARYTF. DNA of the CDR3: TGTGCCAGCAGTTCGGGACAGGGGGCGCGGTACACCTTC.

Regarding this clone: One junction end does not reproduce the germline sequence, and a read error may be involved. The chain combines TRBV18 with TRBJ2-4, with D perhaps TRBD2 (5 bases). Germline-derived CDR1 and CDR2 are KGHSH and LQKENI. The CDR3 covers 12 residues. The CDR3 nucleotides are TGTGCCAGCTCACCGGGAGAAAACAGTCAGTACTTC. The encoded protein is CASSPGENSQYF.

This clone occurred a few times. The J gene is TRBJ2-1, the V gene TRBV9; a weak D match, TRBD2 (7 bases). Trimming cost V 0 bases and J 1 base, with 14 bases left between them. The CDR3 contains 17 residues. Germline V gene sequence: CDR1 SGDLS, CDR2 YYNGEE. CDR3 nucleotides: TGTGCCAGCAGCGTAGGGATGGGAGGGGGGTCCTACAATGAGCAGTTCTTC. Protein: CASSVGMGGGSYNEQFF.

In the case of this clone: Other nucleotide sequences from this sample produce the same CDR3. The chain uses TRBV5-1 and TRBJ1-5; 7 bases line up with TRBD1. The CDR3 runs to 14 residues. J gave up 5 bases and V 4 bases, and 6 bases lay outside the gene matches. Germline values: CDR1 SGHRS, CDR2 YFSETQ. As DNA, the CDR3 is TGCGCCAGCAGCGGGGGGCAGGGGGATCAGCCCCAGCATTTT. It is translated as CASSGGQGDQPQHF. The whole variable domain, remainder taken from reference TRBV5-1 and TRBJ1-5, is KAGVTQTPRYLIKTRGQQVTLSCSPISGHRSVSWYQQTPGQGLQFLFEYFSETQRNKGNFPGRFSGRQFSNSRSEMNVSTLELGDSALYLCASSGGQGDQPQHFGDGTRLSIL.

V gene TRBV5-1 combines with J gene TRBJ2-3; D uncertain. Trimming left V 0 bases short and J 0 bases short, with 11 bases between. This CDR3 spans 16 amino acids. CDR1 is SGHRS, CDR2 YFSETQ, per germline. The CDR3 is CASSLVIGSSTDTQYF. The CDR3 nucleotides read TGCGCCAGCAGCTTGGTAATCGGGTCTAGCACAGATACGCAGTATTTT.

This clone came up a few times. The chain joins TRBV6-4 to TRBJ2-3; 10 nucleotides match TRBD2. Germline loops: CDR1 MRHNA, CDR2 SNTAGT. This CDR3 comprises 14 residues. J lost 7 bases, V lost 7 bases, and 8 bases had no gene match. The DNA for the CDR3 is TGTGCCAGCATGGGAGCGGGGGGGTCCTATACGCAGTATTTT. Its protein is CASMGAGGSYTQYF.

The chain uses TRBV21-1 and TRBJ1-3; the listed D gene, TRBD1, was not tested against the DNA. TRBV21-1 is flagged as a pseudogene. The CDR3 has 15 amino acids. The CDR3 nucleotides are TGTGCCAGCTCCCCAGGGGAGTTCCCTGGAAACACCATATATTTT. It translates to CASSPGEFPGNTIYF.

This clone was observed a handful of times. The gene calls are TRBV29-1 and TRBJ2-3; 12 positions agree with TRBD2. In germline, CDR1 is SQVTM, CDR2 ANQGSEA. V lost 5 bases to trimming and J lost 3 bases; unmatched junction nucleotides: 3. CDR3 length: 14 amino acids. The CDR3 loop reads CSVRTSGNTDTQYF. CDR3 sequence (DNA): TGCAGCGTTCGGACTAGCGGGAATACAGATACGCAGTATTTT.

The chain recombines TRBV30 with TRBJ2-7; 11 bases agree with TRBD2. The CDR3 runs 13 residues. CDR1 and CDR2 from the germline V gene are GTSNPN and SVGIG (reference sequence). V gave up 4 bases and J gave up 7 bases; unmatched junction bases: 6. DNA of the CDR3: TGTGCCTGGACATCGGGGACTAGCGGTGAGCAGTACTTC. Translated, it gives CAWTSGTSGEQYF. Filled out from reference TRBV30 and TRBJ2-7, the complete variable domain reads SQTIHQWPATLVQPVGSPLSLECTVEGTSNPNLYWYRQAAGRGLQLLFYSVGIGQISSEVPQNLSASRPQDRQFILSSKKLLLSDSGFYLCAWTSGTSGEQYFGPGTRLTVT.

The chain combines TRBV10-1 with TRBJ2-2; no definite D call. V lost 0 bases and J 4 bases, leaving 9 bases between the germline ends. Germline values: CDR1 WNHNN, CDR2 SYGVQD (reference sequence). CDR3 length: 15 amino acids. The CDR3 here is CASSESAGPTGELFF. CDR3 nucleotides: TGCGCCAGCAGTGAGTCGGCAGGCCCCACCGGGGAGCTGTTTTTT.

In DNA form, the CDR3 reads TGTGCCAGCAGCTTGGGAGGTCAGGGTTCTGGGGCCAACGTCCTGACTTTC. The encoded protein is CASSLGGQGSGANVLTF. The chain links TRBV5-6 to TRBJ2-6; a possible D gene is TRBD1 (5 bases). V lost 0 bases and J 1 base, leaving 11 bases between the germline ends. CDR1 and CDR2 (germline): SGHDT, YYEEEE. The CDR3 extends over 17 amino acids.

The chain carries TRBV14 and TRBJ2-2; 12 bases fit TRBD2. This CDR3 has 20 amino acids. J was trimmed by 7 bases and V by 2 bases; bases with no gene match: 17. Germline CDR1 SGHDN, CDR2 FVKESK. The CDR3 loop is CASSQFGQRLAGGPHGELFF. The CDR3 coding sequence is TGTGCCAGCAGCCAATTTGGGCAGAGGCTAGCGGGAGGGCCTCACGGGGAGCTGTTTTTT.

The J gene is TRBJ2-3, the V gene TRBV4-1; possible D gene TRBD2, 5 bases. This CDR3 contains 15 residues. The V end lost 0 bases, the J end lost 4 bases, and 11 bases lay between the germline ends. The germline CDR1 and CDR2 sequences are MGHRA and YSYEKL. The CDR3 region is CASSQDSGLADTQYF. The CDR3 DNA reads as TGCGCCAGCAGCCAAGACTCGGGATTGGCAGATACGCAGTATTTT.

The chain employs TRBV4-2 and TRBJ1-5, with D possibly matching TRBD1 (5 bases). The CDR3 has 15 residues. The V and J ends lost 1 base and 4 bases respectively, with 11 bases between them. Germline V gene sequence: CDR1 LGHNA, CDR2 YNFKEQ. The CDR3 DNA sequence: TGTGCCAGCAGCCAAGTTGGGGGGGGTAATCAGCCCCAGCATTTT. This translates into CASSQVGGGNQPQHF.

The chain carries TRBV27 and TRBJ1-2, with unresolved D. The germline gives CDR1 MNHEY, CDR2 SMNVEV (reference sequence). The CDR3 loop spans 13 amino acids. V was cut by 3 bases and J by 5 bases, with 10 bases left in between. In DNA form, the CDR3 reads TGTGCCAGCAGTTTTCACAGTAGTTATGGCTACACCTTC. This codes for CASSFHSSYGYTF.

This clone occurred a few times. The rearrangement uses TRBV7-2 and TRBJ1-1, with TRBD1 matching 8 bases. This CDR3 comprises 15 residues. The V and J ends lost 5 bases and 6 bases, in that order; junction bases with no gene match: 11. Germline values: CDR1 SGHTA, CDR2 FQGNSA. The CDR3 region has the DNA TGTGCCAGCAGCCGTATCGACAGGGGTATGGCTGAAGCTTTCTTT. This sequence encodes CASSRIDRGMAEAFF.

This chain joins TRBV2 and TRBJ2-1, with D maybe TRBD1 (6 bases). From germline, CDR1 is SNHLY and CDR2 FYNNEI. V was trimmed by 2 bases and J by 5 bases, leaving 16 bases between them. The CDR3 is made up of 16 amino acids. This CDR3 is CASSETGHLLDNEQFF. For the CDR3, the DNA is TGTGCCAGCAGTGAAACGGGACATCTTCTTGACAATGAGCAGTTCTTC.

As regards this clone: The sample contains more than one DNA sequence encoding this CDR3. V gene TRBV9 combines with J gene TRBJ2-3; a weak D match, TRBD2 (6 bases). Germline V gives CDR1 SGDLS, CDR2 YYNGEE. V gave up 0 bases and J gave up 0 bases, with 8 bases separating them. The CDR3 length is 15 residues. The chain's CDR3 is CASSVGAGSTDTQYF. The CDR3 nucleotides read TGTGCCAGCAGCGTAGGAGCGGGTAGCACAGATACGCAGTATTTT.

This chain uses TRBV5-1 with TRBJ1-4; 8 positions match TRBD1. CDR3 length equals 18 residues. From germline, CDR1 is SGHRS and CDR2 YFSETQ. Unmatched junction bases numbered 11, after V lost 4 bases and J lost 0 bases. Here the CDR3 DNA reads TGCGCCAGCAGCCCACAGTTGGGACAGGTCACAACTAATGAAAAACTGTTTTTT. Translating gives CASSPQLGQVTTNEKLFF.

The V call is TRBV4-3, the J call TRBJ2-6, with 7 bases that match TRBD1. Trimming cost V 4 bases and J 1 base; bases outside gene matches: 4. The CDR3 has 16 amino acids. Germline values: CDR1 LGHNA, CDR2 YSLEER. CDR3 DNA: TGCGCCAGCAGCCTAGCGACAGGGTCTGGGGCCAACGTCCTGACTTTC. Its translation is CASSLATGSGANVLTF.

The V gene is TRBV7-2, the J gene TRBJ1-3, with TRBD1 matching over 7 bases. The CDR3 contains 14 residues. Germline V gene sequence: CDR1 SGHTA, CDR2 FQGNSA. Unmatched junction bases numbered 3, after V lost 5 bases and J lost 2 bases. CDR3 nucleotides: TGTGCCAGCAGCCCAGGGGGGACTGGAAACACCATATATTTT. Protein product: CASSPGGTGNTIYF.

The genes are TRBV11-1 and TRBJ1-1, with 9 bases that match TRBD1. After removal of 4 bases from V and 2 bases from J, the junction contained 5 bases not matched to a gene. Germline V gene lookup returns CDR1 SGHAT and CDR2 FQDESV (reference sequence). This CDR3 is 15 amino acids long. The CDR3 coding sequence is TGTGCCAGCAGCTCTCGGGACAGGGTAAACACTGAAGCTTTCTTT. Protein sequence: CASSSRDRVNTEAFF.

The chain has TRBV7-9 and TRBJ1-1, with 10 bases lining up with TRBD1. V lost 4 bases and J lost 1; bases outside the gene matches: 6. The CDR3 sequence is 16 residues long. CDR1 is SEHNR, CDR2 FQNEAQ, per germline (reference sequence). The CDR3 bases are TGTGCCAGCAGCTGGGGGACAGGGGCAAGGAACACTGAAGCTTTCTTT. Its protein product is CASSWGTGARNTEAFF.

The V and J genes are TRBV7-6 and TRBJ2-1; the D gene is possibly TRBD1 (5 bases). With 1 base removed from V and 7 bases from J, the gap between germline ends came to 8 bases. The CDR3 sequence is 13 residues long. Germline V gene lookup returns CDR1 SGHVS and CDR2 FNYEAQ. This chain's CDR3 is CASSLETANEQFF. The CDR3 coding sequence is TGTGCCAGCAGCTTAGAGACAGCAAATGAGCAGTTCTTC.